Shown below are 20 T cell receptor beta chains from a single sample sequenced in a study of cytomegalovirus exposure and HLA in healthy donors. Use of 60 Vbeta and 13 Jbeta primers characterized the PCR. This table comes from immunoSEQ multiplex PCR, and its TCRdb copy is limited to in-frame clones, with some not included. The sample yields more than 95,000 clones, more than 70% seen once. The material sequenced was PBMCs. The receptors stem from a woman in her 50s in good health and CMV-seropositive.

The V call is TRBV5-1, the J call TRBJ2-5; TRBD2 aligns across 9 bases. The CDR3 totals 15 residues. V shed 2 bases, J shed 6 bases, and the junction held 8 bases outside the gene matches. In germline, CDR1 is SGHRS, CDR2 YFSETQ. The chain's CDR3 is CASSFQTSGGQTQYF. Here the CDR3 DNA reads TGCGCCAGCAGCTTCCAGACTAGCGGTGGGCAGACCCAGTACTTC.

This clone occurred once. The V gene is TRBV28, the J gene TRBJ1-4; D is undetermined. The germline gives CDR1 MDHEN, CDR2 SYDVKM. This CDR3 comprises 17 residues. The V end lost 2 bases, the J end lost 3 bases, and 16 bases lay between the germline ends. The CDR3: CASSLPQRRGPNEKLFF. In DNA form, the CDR3 reads TGTGCCAGCAGTTTACCCCAGAGACGCGGGCCTAATGAAAAACTGTTTTTT. Full variable domain (remainder filled in from reference TRBV28 and TRBJ1-4): DVKVTQSSRYLVKRTGEKVFLECVQDMDHENMFWYRQDPGLGLRLIYFSYDVKMKEKGDIPEGYSVSREKKERFSLILESASTNQTSMYLCASSLPQRRGPNEKLFFGSGTQLSVL.

This chain joins TRBV23-1 and TRBJ1-2, with D tentatively TRBD1 (5 bases). TRBV23-1 qualifies as an ORF whose function is uncertain. The V end lost 4 bases, the J end lost 4 bases, and 13 bases lay between the germline ends. The CDR3 extends over 14 amino acids. The CDR3 loop reads CASSPPGGAYGYTF. The DNA for the CDR3 is TGCGCCAGCAGTCCTCCCGGCGGGGCCTATGGCTACACCTTC.

The gene calls are TRBV5-5 and TRBJ1-2; TRBD1 aligns across 9 bases. Per the germline V gene, CDR1 is SGHKS and CDR2 is YYEKEE (reference sequence). Trimming at V came to 3 bases and at J to 8 bases, leaving 8 bases not matched to a gene. The CDR3 is 14 amino acids. The CDR3 sequence is CASSSPGTGLGYTF. In DNA form, the CDR3 reads TGTGCCAGCAGCTCGCCCGGGACAGGGTTAGGCTACACCTTC.

This CDR3 reads CASTPGLAATYEQYF. As DNA, the CDR3 is TGTGCCAGTACCCCAGGACTAGCGGCTACCTACGAGCAGTACTTC. The chain carries TRBV19 and TRBJ2-5, with 10 bases fitting TRBD2. The J call may not be correct, given that the DNA end is closer to TRBJ2-7. The CDR3 loop spans 15 amino acids. The germline V gene encodes CDR1 LNHDA and CDR2 SQIVND (reference sequence).

The gene calls are TRBV7-8 and TRBJ2-3; 8 bases line up with TRBD2. J gave up 7 bases and V 5 bases, and 17 bases lay outside the gene matches. Germline V gives CDR1 SGHVS, CDR2 FQNEAQ. CDR3 size: 17 residues. In DNA, the CDR3 is TGTGCCAGCAGCCTCCGGGGGGGGAGCGGGAGAATTAATACGCAGTATTTT. Encoded protein: CASSLRGGSGRINTQYF.

The chain combines TRBV9 with TRBJ2-7; TRBD2 agrees at 10 bases. This CDR3 comprises 15 residues. The germline V gene encodes CDR1 SGDLS and CDR2 YYNGEE. The trim removed 3 bases at V and 2 bases at J, leaving 5 bases unmatched. For the CDR3, the DNA is TGTGCCAGCAGCGCTACTACTAGCGGGGCCTACGAGCAGTACTTC. Its translation is CASSATTSGAYEQYF.

The V gene is TRBV4-2, the J gene TRBJ2-5, with 15 bases identical to TRBD2. The CDR3 loop spans 17 amino acids. CDR1 and CDR2 (germline): LGHNA, YNFKEQ. Germline trimming cut 4 bases from V and 5 bases from J; bases unmatched to any gene: 8. As DNA, the CDR3 is TGTGCCAGCAGCCTTCTCGGACTAGCGGGGGGGTCGGAGACCCAGTACTTC. It encodes CASSLLGLAGGSETQYF.

The chain links TRBV7-2 to TRBJ2-3; 12 bases agree with TRBD2. Germline V gives CDR1 SGHTA, CDR2 FQGNSA. J gave up 4 bases and V 7 bases, and 6 bases lay outside the gene matches. There are 15 residues in the CDR3. For the CDR3, the DNA is TGTGCCAGCACCGCTAGCGGGGGGGCCGCAGATACGCAGTATTTT. It translates to CASTASGGAADTQYF.

This clone has a handful of counts. The chain is built from TRBV27 and TRBJ2-3; 10 bases agree with TRBD1. The germline V gene encodes CDR1 MNHEY and CDR2 SMNVEV (reference sequence). The CDR3 has 14 residues. V shed 9 bases and J 4 bases; nucleotides not matched to a gene: 7. CDR3 coding DNA: TGTGCCAGAGACAGGGGGCCGCTTGCAGATACGCAGTATTTT. Its translation: CARDRGPLADTQYF.

The J gene is TRBJ2-1, the V gene TRBV7-8; the D gene is possibly TRBD2 (6 bases). The V end was cut by 2 bases, the J end by 3 bases, with 14 bases between. The CDR3 covers 16 residues. Germline V gene lookup returns CDR1 SGHVS and CDR2 FQNEAQ. The CDR3 here is CASSLRGGKVYNEQFF. DNA for the CDR3: TGTGCCAGCAGCTTAAGGGGCGGGAAGGTCTACAATGAGCAGTTCTTC.

This clone was observed a few times. The rearrangement links TRBV7-9 to TRBJ2-7; 7 nucleotides line up with TRBD1. The CDR3 sequence is 13 residues long. V lost 5 bases to trimming and J lost 4 bases; unmatched junction nucleotides: 5. Germline CDR1 SEHNR, CDR2 FQNEAQ (reference sequence). CDR3 in amino acids: CASSTGTAYEQYF. The CDR3 coding sequence is TGTGCCAGCAGCACCGGGACAGCTTACGAGCAGTACTTC.

This clone occurred once. The V and J genes are TRBV2 and TRBJ2-3; 12 bases are a match to TRBD2. This CDR3 contains 14 residues. J lost 6 bases, V lost 7 bases, and 5 bases had no gene match. The germline CDR1 and CDR2 sequences are SNHLY and FYNNEI. The CDR3 DNA sequence: TGTGCCAGCAATCTAGCGGGGGGGCCCGATACGCAGTATTTT. Translation gives CASNLAGGPDTQYF.

J is TRBJ2-7 and V is TRBV9, with D tentatively TRBD1 (6 bases). Looked up from germline, CDR1 is SGDLS and CDR2 is YYNGEE. The CDR3 runs to 14 residues. V was clipped by 3 bases and J by 3 bases, with 13 bases between them. DNA for the CDR3: TGTGCCAGCAGCGAAGGGGGACCCCACTACGAGCAGTACTTC. It codes for CASSEGGPHYEQYF.

This rearrangement joins TRBV5-1 to TRBJ2-7, with 10 bases matching TRBD1. This CDR3 region has 14 residues. CDR1 SGHRS and CDR2 YFSETQ come from the germline V gene. Trimming removed 4 bases from V and 3 bases from J; junction bases left unmatched: 4. The DNA of the CDR3 is TGCGCCAGCAGCGCGGGACAGGGGAACTACGAGCAGTACTTC. It is translated as CASSAGQGNYEQYF. Filled out from reference TRBV5-1 and TRBJ2-7, the complete variable domain reads KAGVTQTPRYLIKTRGQQVTLSCSPISGHRSVSWYQQTPGQGLQFLFEYFSETQRNKGNFPGRFSGRQFSNSRSEMNVSTLELGDSALYLCASSAGQGNYEQYFGPGTRLTVT.

V gene TRBV5-4 combines with J gene TRBJ2-5; TRBD1 is a possible D gene (8 bases). Germline V gene lookup returns CDR1 SGHNT and CDR2 YYREEE (reference sequence). Trimming took 4 bases from V and 3 from J, leaving 13 bases between them. The CDR3 sequence is 14 residues long. CDR3 nucleotide sequence: TGTGCCAGCAGCAAGCGGGACAGGAAAGAGACCCAGTACTTC. This gives the protein CASSKRDRKETQYF.

This clone was recorded only once. This rearrangement joins TRBV6-5 to TRBJ2-1; 12 bases map to TRBD1. The CDR3 covers 14 residues. The V and J ends lost 6 bases and 10 bases, in that order; junction bases with no gene match: 7. Germline V gene sequence: CDR1 MNHEY, CDR2 SVGAGI. CDR3 sequence (DNA): TGTGCCAGCAGACCCCGGGACAGGGGGCCAGAGCAGTTCTTC. This encodes CASRPRDRGPEQFF.

The chain uses TRBV5-1 and TRBJ2-3; 7 nucleotides match TRBD1. J lost 0 bases, V lost 4 bases, and 8 bases had no gene match. From germline, CDR1 is SGHRS and CDR2 YFSETQ. The CDR3 has 16 residues. In DNA form, the CDR3 reads TGCGCCAGCAGCCCGGGACAGCACCCTAGCACAGATACGCAGTATTTT. Encoded protein: CASSPGQHPSTDTQYF.

The chain couples TRBV6-5 to TRBJ1-2; no clear D. CDR1 and CDR2 (germline): MNHEY, SVGAGI. Trimming removed 7 bases at V and 5 bases at J, with 14 bases between. This CDR3 contains 13 residues. CDR3 sequence (DNA): TGTGCCAGCAAAGCTGCCAATTTATATGGCTACACCTTC. Its protein product is CASKAANLYGYTF.

This chain uses TRBV7-3 with TRBJ2-1, with D possibly being TRBD1 (5 bases). The V gene's germline CDR1 is SGHTA and CDR2 FQGTGA. CDR3 length: 14 amino acids. The ends were cut back, 5 bases at V and 8 bases at J, with 16 bases in the middle. The DNA of the CDR3 is TGTGCCAGCAGCCCCGAAAGGGGAAGGGATGAGCAGTTCTTC. Protein sequence: CASSPERGRDEQFF.